These 13 T cell receptor beta chains came from one sample sequenced in a study of Graves' ophthalmopathy and Graves' hyperthyroidism. Amplified TCR beta CDR3 regions were obtained using RNA transcripts as template. Investigators did first-round RT-PCR with HTBI primers, then second-round multiplex PCR. Each CDR3 protein is one row after TCRdb ran MiXCR on the multiplex PCR reads. The sample comprises roughly 400,000 distinct CDR3 sequences, around 19% of which are singletons, and 1.6% rests with the top ten. Sequencing was performed on peripheral blood. The receptors were gathered from a woman between 18 and 29 years old with Graves' ophthalmopathy.

The table lists this clonotype with many counts. The chain recombines TRBV30 with TRBJ2-7; TRBD1 matches 8 bases. Germline assignment: CDR1 GTSNPN and CDR2 SVGIG (reference sequence). The trim removed 8 bases at V and 5 bases at J, leaving 17 bases unmatched. This CDR3 spans 15 amino acids. The CDR3, as DNA: TGTGCCACTCTCGGACAGGGCTTTTTGGACGACGAGCAGTACTTC. Its translation is CATLGQGFLDDEQYF.

This clonotype has at least ten counts. This chain connects TRBV4-3 to TRBJ1-1; possible D gene TRBD1, 6 bases. Trimming cost V 0 bases and J 6 bases, with 14 bases left between them. The CDR3 has 15 amino acids. Per germline, CDR1 LGHNA and CDR2 YSLEER. As DNA, the CDR3 is TGCGCCAGCAGCCAAGATCAGGGGTGGGGCTCTGAAGCTTTCTTT. Translation: CASSQDQGWGSEAFF.

The gene calls are TRBV10-3 and TRBJ2-3; D unresolved. The CDR3 loop spans 10 amino acids. V lost 9 bases to trimming and J lost 3 bases, with 4 bases between them. CDR1 ENHRY and CDR2 SYGVKD come from the germline V gene. The CDR3 nucleotides are TGTGCCATTGGTACAGATACGCAGTATTTT. Its translation is CAIGTDTQYF.

This clonotype was seen at least ten times. The gene calls are TRBV10-3 and TRBJ1-1; 7 bases fit TRBD1. The CDR3 runs to 15 residues. The ends lost 9 bases at V and 0 bases at J; junction bases unmatched: 10. Germline V gene data show CDR1 as ENHRY and CDR2 as SYGVKD. The chain's CDR3 is CAISTGQRMNTEAFF. CDR3 coding DNA: TGTGCCATTTCGACGGGACAGAGGATGAACACTGAAGCTTTCTTT.

This clonotype was found many times. The chain joins TRBV27 to TRBJ1-5, with unresolved D. Looked up from germline, CDR1 is MNHEY and CDR2 is SMNVEV (reference sequence). Trimming stripped 5 bases from V and 6 bases from J, with 11 bases between. This CDR3 is built from 13 residues. The CDR3 spells CASSGEQLQPQHF. In nucleotides, the CDR3 is TGTGCCAGCAGTGGTGAACAACTTCAGCCCCAGCATTTT.

This clonotype was observed many times. The V gene is TRBV20-1, the J gene TRBJ2-4; TRBD1 is a possible D gene (5 bases). The germline V gene has CDR1 DFQATT and CDR2 SNEGSKA (reference sequence). This CDR3 is built from 12 residues. Trimming pared 6 bases from V and 8 bases from J, leaving 14 bases between. The CDR3 spells CSARGDLDIQYF. The CDR3 DNA sequence: TGCAGTGCAAGGGGCGATCTGGACATTCAGTACTTC.

This clonotype was observed at least ten times. This rearrangement joins TRBV14 to TRBJ2-5; D is unclear. The CDR3 spans 14 residues. CDR1 and CDR2 (germline): SGHDN, FVKESK. Trimming pared 2 bases from V and 4 bases from J, leaving 11 bases between. CDR3 sequence: CASSQWASVETQYF. The CDR3 bases are TGTGCCAGCAGCCAATGGGCAAGTGTAGAGACCCAGTACTTC. Full variable domain (rest looked up from reference TRBV14 and TRBJ2-5): EAGVTQFPSHSVIEKGQTVTLRCDPISGHDNLYWYRRVMGKEIKFLLHFVKESKQDESGMPNNRFLAERTGGTYSTLKVQPAELEDSGVYFCASSQWASVETQYFGPGTRLLVL.

This clonotype was seen at least ten times. V and J are TRBV7-2 and TRBJ2-5, with D maybe TRBD2 (6 bases). V was trimmed by 1 base and J by 1 base, leaving 10 bases between them. CDR3 length: 15 residues. From germline, CDR1 is SGHTA and CDR2 FQGNSA. The DNA for the CDR3 is TGTGCCAGCAGCTTAGAGTGGAGGGTCCAAGAGACCCAGTACTTC. This sequence encodes CASSLEWRVQETQYF.

This clonotype was counted at least ten times. This chain joins TRBV24-1 and TRBJ1-3; no definite D call. The CDR3 has 15 residues. From germline, CDR1 is KGHDR and CDR2 SFDVKD. Trimming took off 6 bases at V and 0 bases at J, with 11 bases between the two ends. CDR3 nucleotide sequence: TGTGCCACCAGTCCCGGTGCGAGCTCTGGAAACACCATATATTTT. Encoded protein: CATSPGASSGNTIYF.

Concerning this clonotype itself: Its ends do not fully match the called genes, so a read error is possible. CDR3 protein: CASSFGPETFF. CDR3 nucleotides: TGTGCCAGCAGTTTCGGTCCTGAAACTTTCTTT. V and J are TRBV12-3 or TRBV12-4 and TRBJ1-1; D gene unclear. CDR3 length: 11 residues.

The chain has TRBV12-3 or TRBV12-4 and TRBJ2-2; D unresolved. Trimming took off 2 bases at V and 5 bases at J, with 15 bases between the two ends. The CDR3 has 16 residues. The CDR3, as DNA: TGTGCCAGCAGTTTAATGTCGAACTGGCGGACCGGGGAGCTGTTTTTT. Its protein is CASSLMSNWRTGELFF.

This clonotype was detected a few times. V is TRBV5-4 and J is TRBJ2-4; no clear D gene. This CDR3 comprises 15 residues. Germline CDR1 SGHNT, CDR2 YYREEE (reference sequence). The germline V and J ends were trimmed by 0 bases and 2 bases, with 9 bases remaining between them. The CDR3, as DNA: TGTGCCAGCAGCTTGGCAGGATTAACCAAAAACATTCAGTACTTC. It codes for CASSLAGLTKNIQYF.

This clonotype was counted at least ten times. The rearrangement joins TRBV7-2 to TRBJ1-6; no firm D call. The CDR3 runs 13 residues. The V end lost 2 bases, the J end lost 9 bases, and 8 bases lay between the germline ends. CDR1 and CDR2 (germline): SGHTA, FQGNSA. As DNA, the CDR3 is TGTGCCAGCAGCTTAATCTGGGGTTCACCCCTCCACTTT. This encodes CASSLIWGSPLHF.